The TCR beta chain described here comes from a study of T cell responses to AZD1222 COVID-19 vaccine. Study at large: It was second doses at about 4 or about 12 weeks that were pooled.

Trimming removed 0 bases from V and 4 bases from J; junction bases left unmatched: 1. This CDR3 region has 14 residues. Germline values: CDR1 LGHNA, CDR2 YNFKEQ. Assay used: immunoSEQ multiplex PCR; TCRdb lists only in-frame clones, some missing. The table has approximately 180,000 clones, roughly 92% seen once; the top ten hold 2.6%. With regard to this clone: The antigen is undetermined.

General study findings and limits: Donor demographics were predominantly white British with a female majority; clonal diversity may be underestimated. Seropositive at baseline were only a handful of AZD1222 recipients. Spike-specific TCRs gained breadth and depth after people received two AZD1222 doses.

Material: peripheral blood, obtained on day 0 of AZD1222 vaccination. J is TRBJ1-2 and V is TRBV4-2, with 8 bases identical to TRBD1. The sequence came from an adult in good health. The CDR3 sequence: CASSQEDRVYGYTF. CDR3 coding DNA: TGTGCCAGCAGCCAAGAGGACAGGGTCTATGGCTACACCTTC.